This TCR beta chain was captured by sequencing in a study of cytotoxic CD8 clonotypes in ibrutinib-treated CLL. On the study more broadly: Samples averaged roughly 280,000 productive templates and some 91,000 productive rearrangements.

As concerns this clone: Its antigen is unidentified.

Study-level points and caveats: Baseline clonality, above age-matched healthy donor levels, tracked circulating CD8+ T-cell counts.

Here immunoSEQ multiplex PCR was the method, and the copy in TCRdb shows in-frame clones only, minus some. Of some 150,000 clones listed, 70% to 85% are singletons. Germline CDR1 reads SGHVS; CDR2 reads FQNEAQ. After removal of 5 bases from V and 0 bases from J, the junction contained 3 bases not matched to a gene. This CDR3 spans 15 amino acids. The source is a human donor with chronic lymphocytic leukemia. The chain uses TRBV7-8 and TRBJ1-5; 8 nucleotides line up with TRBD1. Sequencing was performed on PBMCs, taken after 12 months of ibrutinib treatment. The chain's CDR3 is CASSHRGNSNQPQHF. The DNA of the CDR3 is TGTGCCAGCAGCCACAGGGGGAATAGCAATCAGCCCCAGCATTTT.